Listed below are T cell receptor beta chains from one sample, sequenced in a study of CD8 T cells in Susac syndrome. In TCRdb, the immunoSEQ multiplex PCR reads were re-called with MiXCR into one record per CDR3 protein. The sample lists approximately 190,000 distinct CDR3 sequences, 95% occurring once. The material sequenced was CD4+ T cells from PBMCs. The receptors come from a human donor with Susac syndrome. Each CDR3 is given with its conserved first and last residue. The order of the fields is clone size, J gene, V gene, D gene, CDR3 DNA, CDR3 protein. D genes are given only for firm matches. The size field is filled for only some rows; it gives once, few, many or a size class.

. | TRBJ2-5 | TRBV7-8 | . | TGTGCCAGCAGCTTAGCGGGGGGCAGCCAAGAGACCCAGTACTTC | CASSLAGGSQETQYF
. | TRBJ1-1 | TRBV29-1 | TRBD1 | TGCAGCGCCGCGGACAGGAGGGGTGAAGCTTTCTTT | CSAADRRGEAFF
. | TRBJ1-2 | TRBV30 | . | TGTGCCGGGGGTCCTGGCTACACCTTC | CAGGPGYTF
. | TRBJ2-4 | TRBV4-1 | . | TGCGCCAGCAGCCAAGCTCGACTGGTGCTAGCCAAAAACATTCAGTACTTC | CASSQARLVLAKNIQYF
once | TRBJ2-2 | TRBV7-3 | TRBD2 | TGTGCCAGCCGCATGATGGGGTTCGGGGGGGCCGCCGGGGAGCTGTTTTTT | CASRMMGFGGAAGELFF
. | TRBJ1-2 | TRBV7-3 | . | TGTGCCAGCGAGCTTGGGGGGCGGGTTTCGAGCGGCTACACCTTC | CASELGGRVSSGYTF
. | TRBJ1-1 | TRBV30 | . | TGTGCCTGGGGCCGGGATTTCGCTGAAGCTTTCTTT | CAWGRDFAEAFF
. | TRBJ1-5 | TRBV24-1 | . | TGTGCCACCAGTTTAGAGGACAGCCAAAATCAGCCCCAGCATTTT | CATSLEDSQNQPQHF
. | TRBJ1-4 | TRBV12-3/TRBV12-4 | . | TGTGCCAGCAGGCCGGAAGCAACGGGACATGAAAAACTGTTTTTT | CASRPEATGHEKLFF
. | TRBJ2-7 | TRBV7-2 | . | TGTGCCAGCAGCTTAGTGCAGCCGCCCTACGAGCAGTACTTC | CASSLVQPPYEQYF